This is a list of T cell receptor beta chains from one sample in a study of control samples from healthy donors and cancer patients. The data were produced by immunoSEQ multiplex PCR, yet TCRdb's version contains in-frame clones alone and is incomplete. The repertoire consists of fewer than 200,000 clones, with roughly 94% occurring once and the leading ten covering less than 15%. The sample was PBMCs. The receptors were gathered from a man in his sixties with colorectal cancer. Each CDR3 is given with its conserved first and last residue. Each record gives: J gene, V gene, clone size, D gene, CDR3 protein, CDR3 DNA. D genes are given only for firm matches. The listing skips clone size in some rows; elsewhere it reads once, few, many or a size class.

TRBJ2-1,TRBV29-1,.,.,CSVASARTLYNEQFF,TGCAGCGTTGCTTCGGCTAGGACATTATACAATGAGCAGTTCTTC
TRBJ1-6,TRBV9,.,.,CASRVGTDNSPLHF,TGTGCCAGCAGGGTCGGGACCGACAATTCACCCCTCCACTTT
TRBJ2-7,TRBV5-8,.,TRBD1,CASSWTGGSYEQYF,TGTGCCAGCAGCTGGACAGGGGGGAGCTACGAGCAGTACTTC
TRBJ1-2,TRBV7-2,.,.,CASSPSGPRNYGYTF,TGTGCCAGCAGCCCCAGTGGACCGCGCAACTATGGCTACACCTTC
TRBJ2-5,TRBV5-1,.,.,CASSSATFQETQYF,TGCGCCAGCAGCTCCGCCACGTTTCAAGAGACCCAGTACTTC
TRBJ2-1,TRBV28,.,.,CASRPRTQRNNEQFF,TGTGCCAGCCGACCGAGGACGCAACGGAACAATGAGCAGTTCTTC
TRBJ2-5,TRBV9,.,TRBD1,CASSSQGAGETQYF,TGTGCCAGCAGCTCCCAGGGGGCGGGGGAGACCCAGTACTTC
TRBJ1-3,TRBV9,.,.,CASSVGQISGNTIYF,TGTGCCAGCAGCGTAGGACAGATCTCTGGAAACACCATATATTTT
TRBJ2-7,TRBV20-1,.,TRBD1,CSARQGDEQYF,TGCAGTGCCAGACAGGGGGACGAGCAGTACTTC
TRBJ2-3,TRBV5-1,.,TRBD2,CASSVGLAGPSTDTQYF,TGCGCCAGCAGCGTCGGACTAGCGGGGCCAAGCACAGATACGCAGTATTTT
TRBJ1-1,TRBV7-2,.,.,CASSLDMGPEAFF,TGTGCCAGCAGCTTAGACATGGGACCTGAAGCTTTCTTT
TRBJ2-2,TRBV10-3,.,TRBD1,CAIRRDRGNTGELFF,TGTGCCATCAGACGGGACAGGGGTAACACCGGGGAGCTGTTTTTT
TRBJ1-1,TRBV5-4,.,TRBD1,CASSFSTGVGTEAFF,TGTGCCAGCAGCTTCTCTACAGGGGTAGGCACTGAAGCTTTCTTT
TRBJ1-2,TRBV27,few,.,CASRGINYGYTF,TGTGCCAGCAGAGGGATCAACTATGGCTACACCTTC
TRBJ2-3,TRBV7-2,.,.,CASSSSQPGLGPDTQYF,TGTGCCAGCAGCTCGTCCCAACCGGGACTGGGTCCAGATACGCAGTATTTT
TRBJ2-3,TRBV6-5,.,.,CASSRGWVGTDTQYF,TGTGCCAGCAGTCGAGGTTGGGTCGGCACAGATACGCAGTATTTT
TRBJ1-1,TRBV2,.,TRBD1,CASRRTGLNTEAFF,TGTGCCAGCAGGCGGACAGGTCTGAACACTGAAGCTTTCTTT
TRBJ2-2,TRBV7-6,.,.,CASSLVDGNTGELFF,TGTGCCAGCAGCTTAGTCGACGGAAACACCGGGGAGCTGTTTTTT
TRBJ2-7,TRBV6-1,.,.,CASSEASGYEQYF,TGTGCCAGCAGTGAAGCGTCCGGCTACGAGCAGTACTTC
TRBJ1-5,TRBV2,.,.,CASTWRDSNQPQHF,TGTGCCAGCACTTGGAGGGATAGCAATCAGCCCCAGCATTTT
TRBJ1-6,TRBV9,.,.,CASSERDNQPNSPLHF,TGTGCCAGCAGCGAACGGGACAATCAACCGAATTCACCCCTCCACTTT
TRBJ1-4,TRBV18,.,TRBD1,CASSPTGVGEKLFF,TGTGCCAGCTCACCGACAGGGGTGGGCGAAAAACTGTTTTTT
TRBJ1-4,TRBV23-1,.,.,CASSQSLRGEKLFF,TGCGCCAGCAGTCAATCCCTGAGGGGCGAAAAACTGTTTTTT
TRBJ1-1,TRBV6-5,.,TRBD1,CASSSYDRDTEAFF,TGTGCCAGCAGTTCTTACGACAGGGACACTGAAGCTTTCTTT
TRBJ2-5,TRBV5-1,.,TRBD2,CASRTSGGPGTQYF,TGCGCCAGTAGGACTAGCGGCGGCCCCGGAACCCAGTACTTC
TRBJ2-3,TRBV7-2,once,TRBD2,CASSPRGSTDTQYF,TGTGCCAGCAGCCCGCGGGGGAGCACAGATACGCAGTATTTT
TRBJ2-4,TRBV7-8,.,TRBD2,CASSPRLAGGLGKNIQYF,TGTGCCAGCAGCCCTAGACTAGCGGGGGGGCTGGGCAAAAACATTCAGTACTTC
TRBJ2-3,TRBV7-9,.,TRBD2,CASSSGTSGADTQYF,TGTGCCAGCAGCTCCGGGACTAGCGGGGCAGATACGCAGTATTTT
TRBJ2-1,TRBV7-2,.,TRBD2,CASSVVAGGPYNEQFF,TGTGCCAGCAGCGTGGTAGCGGGGGGGCCCTACAATGAGCAGTTCTTC
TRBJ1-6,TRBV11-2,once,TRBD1,CASSTWTGQNSPLHF,TGTGCCAGCAGCACCTGGACAGGGCAAAATTCACCCCTCCACTTT
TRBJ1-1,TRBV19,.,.,CASSQTPGTTLMNTEAFF,TGTGCCAGTAGTCAGACACCCGGGACGACTCTGATGAACACTGAAGCTTTCTTT
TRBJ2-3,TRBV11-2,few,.,CASSLEGAQGGTDTQYF,TGTGCCAGCAGCTTAGAGGGGGCCCAGGGAGGCACAGATACGCAGTATTTT
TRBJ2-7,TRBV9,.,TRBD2,CASSVSGATYEQYF,TGTGCCAGCAGCGTTAGCGGGGCGACCTACGAGCAGTACTTC
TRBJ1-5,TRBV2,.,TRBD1,CASSPGGTVNQPQHF,TGTGCCAGCAGTCCTGGCGGGACAGTCAATCAGCCCCAGCATTTT
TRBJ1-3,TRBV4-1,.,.,CASSQDPGAGNTIYF,TGCGCCAGCAGCCAAGATCCGGGGGCTGGAAACACCATATATTTT
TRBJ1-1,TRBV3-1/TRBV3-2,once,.,CASSQAGRSTEAFF,TGTGCCAGCAGCCAAGCAGGGCGGTCCACTGAAGCTTTCTTT
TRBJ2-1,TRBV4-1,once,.,CASSQGSSRGYNEQFF,TGCGCCAGCAGCCAAGGTTCCTCCCGAGGCTACAATGAGCAGTTCTTC
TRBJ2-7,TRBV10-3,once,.,CAISDGRSSYEQYF,TGTGCCATCAGTGACGGCCGGAGCTCCTACGAGCAGTACTTC
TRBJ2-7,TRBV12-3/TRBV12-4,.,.,CASSFGYEQYF,TGTGCCAGCAGTTTCGGGTACGAGCAGTACTTC
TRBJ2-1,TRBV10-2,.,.,CASSDLNYEQFF,TGCGCCAGCAGTGACCTGAACTATGAGCAGTTCTTC
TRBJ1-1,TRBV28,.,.,CASSAPGRNTEAFF,TGTGCCAGCAGTGCCCCCGGAAGAAACACTGAAGCTTTCTTT
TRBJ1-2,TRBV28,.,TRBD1,CASSGQDINYGYTF,TGTGCCAGCAGCGGACAGGACATCAACTATGGCTACACCTTC
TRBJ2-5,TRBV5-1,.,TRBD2,CASSSGTSGVAQYF,TGCGCCAGCAGTTCCGGGACTAGCGGGGTGGCACAGTACTTC
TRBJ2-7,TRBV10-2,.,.,CASSQGYEQYF,TGCGCCAGCAGCCAAGGGTACGAGCAGTACTTC
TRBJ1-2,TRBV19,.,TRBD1,CASSIQSTGSRGYTF,TGTGCCAGTAGTATACAATCGACAGGGTCTCGTGGCTACACCTTC
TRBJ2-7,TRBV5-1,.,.,CASSLGLGTLNEQYF,TGCGCCAGCAGCTTGGGGTTGGGGACACTCAACGAGCAGTACTTC
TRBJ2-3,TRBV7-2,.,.,CASRMGGTDTQYF,TGTGCCAGCAGGATGGGGGGCACAGATACGCAGTATTTT
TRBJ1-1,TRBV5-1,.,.,CASSPGQEGSTEAFF,TGCGCCAGCAGCCCCGGCCAGGAGGGTAGCACTGAAGCTTTCTTT
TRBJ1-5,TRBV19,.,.,CASTTGIKGQPQHF,TGTGCCAGCACTACAGGGATAAAGGGTCAGCCCCAGCATTTT
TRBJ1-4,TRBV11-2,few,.,CASSLGMAKLFF,TGTGCCAGCAGCTTAGGGATGGCAAAACTGTTTTTT
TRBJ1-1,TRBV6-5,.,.,CAGRGNTEAFF,TGCGCTGGAAGGGGGAACACTGAAGCTTTCTTT
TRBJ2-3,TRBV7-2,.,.,CASSPSPTGSTQYF,TGTGCCAGCAGCCCCTCCCCTACAGGCTCTACGCAGTATTTT
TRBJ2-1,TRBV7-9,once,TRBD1,CASSSYPYRGRSSYNEQFF,TGTGCCAGCAGCTCCTACCCCTACAGGGGCCGGAGCTCCTACAATGAGCAGTTCTTC